Listed here is a single TCR beta chain. Its antigen is unknown. This specimen comes from a study of blood T cells in healthy people across ages. General study points: Strongly correlated with naive T cell percentage was TCR beta diversity.

Germline assignment: CDR1 DFQATT and CDR2 SNEGSKA (reference sequence). Trimming pared 5 bases from V and 7 bases from J, leaving 6 bases between. The CDR3 is 10 residues long. A sample-barcoded 5' primer and a J-beta primer mix were used in a second PCR of about 7 to 12 cycles. The yield of each sample was at least 2.5 million CDR3-containing paired-end reads. MiXCR, applied by TCRdb to the 5' RACE reads, yields one record per CDR3 protein. The sample has roughly 1,300,000 distinct CDR3 sequences; approximately 59% are singletons. Caucasian, healthy and from Russia, the donors were aged between about 6 and 90.

The clonotype originates from a man aged 18-30 years in good health. The chain links TRBV20-1 to TRBJ1-5, with D hard to call. The sequenced sample was blood. CDR3 bases: TGCAGTGCTGGGCCCCAGCCCCAGCATTTT. As protein: CSAGPQPQHF.